This TCR beta chain was recovered during a study of T cells in Graves' hyperthyroidism and ophthalmopathy. Whole-study results and caveats: Expanded thyroid clonotypes (above 0.001) were mostly also found in blood.

TCR beta CDR3 regions were amplified from RNA transcripts. With the HTBI primer set, the TCR CDR3 went through a first round of RT-PCR. A single record per CDR3 protein comes from TCRdb applying MiXCR to the multiplex PCR reads. The top ten hold 17% of the sample, which has around 530,000 distinct CDR3 sequences, roughly a sixth seen once. Uncontrolled infection, other autoimmune disease, pregnancy or lactation excluded patients. This clonotype was seen many times. The antigen remains unidentified. The germline V gene has CDR1 DFQATT and CDR2 SNEGSKA (reference sequence). Trimming cost V 4 bases and J 3 bases; bases outside gene matches: 8. The CDR3 runs 17 residues.

V and J are TRBV20-1 and TRBJ2-3, with 15 bases identical to TRBD2. Sequencing was done on a sample of blood. This receptor was obtained from a woman aged 18-35 years with Graves' ophthalmopathy. The CDR3 bases are TGCAGTGCTACCCGGACTAGCGGGGGGGTCGGAACAGATACGCAGTATTTT. This encodes CSATRTSGGVGTDTQYF.